The next 25 T cell receptor beta chains were all read from a single sample in a study of cytomegalovirus exposure and HLA in healthy donors. PCR was performed using 60 Vbeta and 13 Jbeta primers. Repertoires were generated with immunoSEQ multiplex PCR, while TCRdb's copy carries only in-frame clones and drops some. The sample lists some 150,000 clones, around nine tenths occurring once. Sequencing was performed on PBMCs. The receptors derive from a woman in her 30s in good health and CMV-seronegative.

This clone was picked up a small number of times. J is TRBJ1-3 and V is TRBV5-4, with D possibly being TRBD1 (5 bases). Germline V gives CDR1 SGHNT, CDR2 YYREEE (reference sequence). The V gene lost 4 bases and the J gene lost 0 bases, with 11 bases spanning the gap. CDR3 size: 15 residues. CDR3 residues: CASSPGSPSGNTIYF. CDR3 sequence (DNA): TGTGCCAGCAGCCCAGGGTCCCCCTCTGGAAACACCATATATTTT.

J is TRBJ2-1 and V is TRBV7-3, with 7 bases lining up with TRBD1. Losses at the gene ends were 3 bases for V and 7 bases for J; bases not matched to a gene: 6. The V gene's germline CDR1 is SGHTA and CDR2 FQGTGA. This CDR3 is 14 amino acids long. Here the CDR3 reads CASSFQGVGNEQFF. CDR3 DNA: TGTGCCAGCAGCTTCCAGGGGGTGGGGAATGAGCAGTTCTTC. Full variable domain (missing parts from reference TRBV7-3 and TRBJ2-1): GAGVSQTPSNKVTEKGKYVELRCDPISGHTALYWYRQSLGQGPEFLIYFQGTGAADDSGLPNDRFFAVRPEGSVSTLKIQRTERGDSAVYLCASSFQGVGNEQFFGPGTRLTVL.

The rearrangement uses TRBV7-9 and TRBJ2-5, with unresolved D. Trimming cost V 5 bases and J 5 bases, with 6 bases left between them. The V gene's germline CDR1 is SEHNR and CDR2 FQNEAQ (reference sequence). The CDR3 has 11 amino acids. The CDR3 DNA follows: TGTGCCAGCAGCCAGGTGGAGACCCAGTACTTC. Its translation: CASSQVETQYF. Looking up the rest from reference TRBV7-9 and TRBJ2-5 gives the full variable domain: DTGVSQNPRHKITKRGQNVTFRCDPISEHNRLYWYRQTLGQGPEFLTYFQNEAQLEKSRLLSDRFSAERPKGSFSTLEIQRTEQGDSAMYLCASSQVETQYFGPGTRLLVL.

The chain joins TRBV6-5 to TRBJ2-5; TRBD1 is a possible D gene (5 bases). Germline values: CDR1 MNHEY, CDR2 SVGAGI. The CDR3 extends over 16 amino acids. V was clipped by 2 bases and J by 2 bases, with 15 bases between them. The CDR3 reads CASSYLTSGWQETQYF. In nucleotides, the CDR3 is TGTGCCAGCAGTTACCTAACGTCAGGGTGGCAAGAGACCCAGTACTTC.

The chain uses TRBV9 and TRBJ2-3; a weak D match, TRBD2 (6 bases). V dropped 0 bases and J dropped 1 base, with 9 bases sitting between them. Germline assignment: CDR1 SGDLS and CDR2 YYNGEE. This CDR3 has 15 residues. CDR3 region: CASSVVGGRTDTQYF. The CDR3 DNA reads TGTGCCAGCAGCGTAGTCGGGGGACGCACAGATACGCAGTATTTT.

This chain links TRBV2 with TRBJ2-5; 7 bases are shared with TRBD2. Germline CDR1 reads SNHLY; CDR2 reads FYNNEI. The ends lost 4 bases at V and 0 bases at J; junction bases unmatched: 11. This CDR3 has 17 amino acids. This CDR3 is CASSGERDFSYQETQYF. CDR3 in DNA: TGTGCCAGCAGTGGCGAGCGGGACTTTTCGTACCAAGAGACCCAGTACTTC.

This chain connects TRBV6-6 to TRBJ1-3, with 8 bases fitting TRBD1. Unmatched junction bases numbered 3, after V lost 6 bases and J lost 2 bases. The CDR3 runs to 14 residues. Germline V gene sequence: CDR1 MNHNY, CDR2 SVGAGI (reference sequence). The CDR3 here is CASSRQGTGNTIYF. The CDR3 region has the DNA TGTGCCAGCAGCCGACAGGGGACTGGAAACACCATATATTTT.

The chain recombines TRBV19 with TRBJ2-3; D uncertain. The CDR3 totals 13 residues. CDR1 LNHDA and CDR2 SQIVND come from the germline V gene (reference sequence). The V end lost 4 bases, the J end lost 2 bases, and 7 bases lay between the germline ends. The CDR3 DNA reads as TGTGCCAGTAGTACCCAAAACACAGATACGCAGTATTTT. This sequence encodes CASSTQNTDTQYF.

This clone was seen a few times. This rearrangement joins TRBV10-2 to TRBJ2-7; a weak D match, TRBD1 (6 bases). V shed 5 bases and J shed 1 base, with 12 bases lying between them. CDR1 is WSHSY and CDR2 is SAAADI in the germline V gene. CDR3 length: 14 amino acids. The chain's CDR3 is CASSPGHSSYEQYF. CDR3 nucleotide sequence: TGCGCCAGCAGTCCGGGACATTCTTCCTACGAGCAGTACTTC.

In this sample, this clone turned up a few times. The V call is TRBV6-5, the J call TRBJ1-1; D unresolved. Trimming took 0 bases from V and 3 from J, leaving 11 bases between them. CDR1 is MNHEY and CDR2 is SVGAGI in the germline V gene. The CDR3 sequence is 15 residues long. The CDR3 DNA reads as TGTGCCAGCAGTTACTCTCTGGGCGGGGACACTGAAGCTTTCTTT. This sequence encodes CASSYSLGGDTEAFF.

The genes are TRBV10-3 and TRBJ2-5; 8 bases are a match to TRBD1. The DNA end favors TRBJ2-7, so the J call may be wrong. The CDR3 contains 14 residues. Germline CDR1 ENHRY, CDR2 SYGVKD. CDR3 bases: TGTGCCATCAGTGTACCGGGACAGGTTCCCGAGCAGTACTTC. Residues: CAISVPGQVPEQYF.

This clone was recorded a few times. The rearrangement uses TRBV10-2 and TRBJ2-7; D possibly corresponds to TRBD1 (6 bases). Germline CDR1 and CDR2: WSHSY and SAAADI. V lost 4 bases and J 6 bases, leaving 10 bases between the germline ends. CDR3 length: 12 amino acids. CDR3 DNA sequence: TGCGCCAGCAGTGTTACCAGGGGCGAGCAGTACTTC. Translated: CASSVTRGEQYF.

This chain connects TRBV6-1 to TRBJ2-3, with D possibly being TRBD1 (5 bases). V lost 5 bases and J lost 0, with 12 bases in between. There are 15 residues in the CDR3. Germline V CDR1 and CDR2: MNHNS, SASEGT. This CDR3 is CASSTRAASTDTQYF. CDR3 sequence (DNA): TGTGCCAGCAGTACCAGGGCTGCTAGCACAGATACGCAGTATTTT.

The rearrangement links TRBV5-6 to TRBJ2-2, with D perhaps TRBD2 (5 bases). CDR3 length: 14 residues. Trimming pared 3 bases from V and 4 bases from J, leaving 10 bases between. In germline, CDR1 is SGHDT, CDR2 YYEEEE. The CDR3 DNA is TGTGCCAGCAGCTCCCGGGAACTCACCGGGGAGCTGTTTTTT. Encoded protein: CASSSRELTGELFF.

On this clone: This CDR3 is also generated by other DNA sequences in the sample. This sequence joins TRBV29-1 and TRBJ2-7; the match to TRBD2 covers 9 bases. V lost 7 bases, J lost 0 bases, and 4 bases stayed unmatched. The germline CDR1 and CDR2 sequences are SQVTM and ANQGSEA. The CDR3 has 13 amino acids. This CDR3 is CSGTAGGSYEQYF. DNA for the CDR3: TGCAGCGGGACAGCGGGAGGCTCCTACGAGCAGTACTTC.

V gene TRBV7-9 combines with J gene TRBJ2-1, with D possibly TRBD2 on 6 matching bases. The CDR3 consists of 14 residues. With 5 bases removed from V and 7 bases from J, the gap between germline ends came to 15 bases. Germline-derived CDR1 and CDR2 are SEHNR and FQNEAQ (reference sequence). The CDR3 loop is CASSPWGLSNEQFF. The CDR3 DNA reads TGTGCCAGCAGCCCATGGGGACTCTCGAATGAGCAGTTCTTC.

CDR3 DNA: TGTGCCAGCTCACCTATCAGGGTCCCGGAGACGGGCCAAGAGACCCAGTACTTC. It translates to CASSPIRVPETGQETQYF. The chain has TRBV18 and TRBJ2-5; D may be TRBD1 (5 bases). Germline CDR1 reads KGHSH; CDR2 reads LQKENI. Trimming shortened V by 3 bases and J by 1 base, and 21 bases separated the two germline ends. CDR3 size: 18 residues.

V and J are TRBV7-2 and TRBJ1-3, with D maybe TRBD1 (6 bases). The CDR3 runs to 15 residues. The V gene's germline CDR1 is SGHTA and CDR2 FQGNSA. V was cut by 5 bases and J by 0 bases, with 11 bases left in between. CDR3 amino acids: CASSPRTASGNTIYF. DNA for the CDR3: TGTGCCAGCAGCCCCAGGACAGCCTCTGGAAACACCATATATTTT.

This sequence joins TRBV18 and TRBJ1-4; 9 bases agree with TRBD1. V was pared by 1 base and J by 2 bases, with 14 bases of the junction left unmatched. Germline assignment: CDR1 KGHSH and CDR2 LQKENI. The CDR3 is made up of 20 amino acids. This CDR3 is CASSPLPGTGRGPTNEKLFF. CDR3 in DNA: TGTGCCAGCTCACCACTTCCCGGGACAGGGAGGGGACCGACTAATGAAAAACTGTTTTTT. The full variable domain, rest sourced from reference TRBV18 and TRBJ1-4, is NAGVMQNPRHLVRRRGQEARLRCSPMKGHSHVYWYRQLPEEGLKFMVYLQKENIIDESGMPKERFSAEFPKEGPSILRIQQVVRGDSAAYFCASSPLPGTGRGPTNEKLFFGSGTQLSVL.

The chain links TRBV19 to TRBJ1-5, with no clear D. V dropped 5 bases and J dropped 4 bases, with 9 bases sitting between them. The CDR3 sequence is 13 residues long. Germline CDR1 reads LNHDA; CDR2 reads SQIVND (reference sequence). The DNA for the CDR3 is TGTGCCAGTAGTGTCGAGGAGAATCAGCCCCAGCATTTT. It translates to CASSVEENQPQHF. The complete variable domain, with remaining parts taken from reference TRBV19 and TRBJ1-5, reads DGGITQSPKYLFRKEGQNVTLSCEQNLNHDAMYWYRQDPGQGLRLIYYSQIVNDFQKGDIAEGYSVSREKKESFPLTVTSAQKNPTAFYLCASSVEENQPQHFGDGTRLSIL.

The gene calls are TRBV2 and TRBJ1-2; 8 nucleotides line up with TRBD1. Losses at the gene ends were 5 bases for V and 7 bases for J; bases not matched to a gene: 3. The CDR3 consists of 12 residues. Looked up from germline, CDR1 is SNHLY and CDR2 is FYNNEI. CDR3 in DNA: TGTGCCAGCAGTCCAGGGGGCGGTGGCTACACCTTC. Translated, it gives CASSPGGGGYTF. Based on the CDR3 plus reference TRBV2 and TRBJ1-2, the full variable domain is EPEVTQTPSHQVTQMGQEVILRCVPISNHLYFYWYRQILGQKVEFLVSFYNNEISEKSEIFDDQFSVERPDGSNFTLKIRSTKLEDSAMYFCASSPGGGGYTFGSGTRLTVV.

This chain connects TRBV10-2 to TRBJ2-1, with D possibly being TRBD2 (6 bases). The V gene's germline CDR1 is WSHSY and CDR2 SAAADI. The CDR3 consists of 12 residues. The V end was cut by 7 bases, the J end by 4 bases, with 8 bases between. CDR3 bases: TGCGCCAGCATCGGGGGTTACAATGAGCAGTTCTTC. Residues: CASIGGYNEQFF.

This chain uses TRBV9 with TRBJ2-7, with 9 bases fitting TRBD1. With V trimmed by 4 bases and J by 2 bases, 4 bases remained unmatched. The CDR3 consists of 14 residues. CDR1 and CDR2 (germline): SGDLS, YYNGEE. Here the CDR3 DNA reads TGTGCCAGCAGCCCGCGGGACAGGGCCTACGAGCAGTACTTC. Translation: CASSPRDRAYEQYF.

This clone came up once. V is TRBV4-2 and J is TRBJ2-3; D is uncertain. This CDR3 has 16 amino acids. The V end lost 2 bases, the J end lost 1 base, and 13 bases lay between the germline ends. In germline, CDR1 is LGHNA, CDR2 YNFKEQ. The CDR3 DNA follows: TGTGCCAGCAGCCAACCGGATCAGCGCGGCACAGATACGCAGTATTTT. The encoded protein is CASSQPDQRGTDTQYF.

On this clone: Other DNA sequences within the sample encode an identical CDR3. The CDR3 spells CASSLAGTGELFF. The CDR3 nucleotides are TGCGCCAGCAGCTTGGCAGGCACCGGGGAGCTGTTTTTT. The J gene is TRBJ2-2, the V gene TRBV5-1; D is undetermined. The CDR3 runs to 13 residues. Looked up from germline, CDR1 is SGHRS and CDR2 is YFSETQ. V lost 0 bases and J lost 4, with 4 bases in between. The full variable domain, with the rest looked up from reference TRBV5-1 and TRBJ2-2, is KAGVTQTPRYLIKTRGQQVTLSCSPISGHRSVSWYQQTPGQGLQFLFEYFSETQRNKGNFPGRFSGRQFSNSRSEMNVSTLELGDSALYLCASSLAGTGELFFGEGSRLTVL.